A single TCR beta chain is shown here with its context. Its antigen specificity is not known. No clone much larger than this one lies a single base away; base qualities are absent. The healthy controls were 37 blood donors, and the buffy coats of these donors were supplied by the Finnish Red Cross blood service. All TCR-sequenced material derived from peripheral blood: patient blood samples and healthy donor buffy coats. Ficoll-Hypaque gradient centrifugation was used to isolate peripheral blood mononuclear cells. CD4+ cells were purified magnetically from the buffy coats of healthy controls. The Gentra Puregene Cell and Tissue kit was used for genomic DNA extraction, and quantification was performed on a Qubit 2.0 fluorometer. TCRbeta rearrangements were sequenced from genomic DNA using the immunoSEQ assay at survey resolution. The original pipeline was this. A lowest detectable productive clonotype frequency of 2.59 x 10-5 was observed in the TCR sequencing data. Only productive TCRbeta rearrangements, defined as complete and in-frame sequences, were included in the analyses. The clonality of each sample was calculated as Simpson clonality in the immunoSEQ Analyzer version 3.0. Clones were grouped by frequency into very rare, small, medium, large (1-20%) or hyperexpanded (>20%) categories. Generation probabilities were estimated with OLGA 1.2.3, V-gene circos plots were generated with VDJtools, specificities were searched for in VDJdb, and CDR3 motifs were identified with GLIPH. The table comes from immuneACCESS by way of TCRdb, which keeps in-frame sequences with V and J called. Part of the clones is missing from these tables; in studies checked, under half for an unresolved V gene and the rest for unknown reasons. From that table come the V and J calls and clone size; the DNA was used to work out D and trimming. The sample profile shows fewer than 40,000 clones; approximately 80% of them were found once. The biggest ten clones account for just over 2.5% of the sample.

The data originate from a study of STAT5B mutations in CD4+ large granular lymphocyte leukemia (dated by TCRdb to the early 2020s). Notes on the research overall: Among the healthy controls, the CDR3 'QG' motif was associated with a particular HLA allele. The purity of purified fractions was confirmed by flow cytometry on FACSCanto II or FACSVerse to exceed 95% among lymphocytes. The TCRbeta repertoires of CD4+ T-cell large granular lymphocyte leukemia patients were compared with the TCRbeta repertoires of healthy blood donors.

Study-level results and caveats: Greater clonality appeared to be present in CD4-sorted patient repertoires than in healthy CD4+ repertoires, and the difference was retained after the putative leukemic clones were removed. The data were not HLA-matched, and the relatively small sample size could explain the higher clonality seen in CD4+ compared with CD8+ T-LGLL. Each patient's main leukemic clonotypes were private, but roughly 25% of these clonotypes showed up at low frequency in the non-leukemic repertoires of other patients.

The source is a human donor in good health. The sample comprised CD4+ T cells from blood buffy coats.

This receptor has the CDR3 CASSFGTRKGNEQFF. The DNA is TGTGCCAGCAGCTTCGGGACTAGGAAGGGCAATGAGCAGTTCTTC. This receptor chain uses TRBV13 and TRBJ2-1, with TRBD2 matching 8 junction bases. Trimming leaves V shorter by 3 bases and J shorter by 6 bases, with the junction holding 7 bases beyond the gene matches. From the cysteine through the phenylalanine, the CDR3 covers 15 amino acids. Solely the CDR3 DNA is kept, with 45 bases framed from the first base. CDR1 and CDR2, per the germline V gene (reference sequence), are PRHDT and FYEKMQ. The reference TRBV13 and TRBJ2-1 proteins fill in what lies around the CDR3, so the full variable domain reads AAGVIQSPRHLIKEKRETATLKCYPIPRHDTVYWYQQGPGQDPQFLISFYEKMQSDKGSIPDRFSAQQFSDYHSELNMSSLELGDSALYFCASSFGTRKGNEQFFGPGTRLTVL.